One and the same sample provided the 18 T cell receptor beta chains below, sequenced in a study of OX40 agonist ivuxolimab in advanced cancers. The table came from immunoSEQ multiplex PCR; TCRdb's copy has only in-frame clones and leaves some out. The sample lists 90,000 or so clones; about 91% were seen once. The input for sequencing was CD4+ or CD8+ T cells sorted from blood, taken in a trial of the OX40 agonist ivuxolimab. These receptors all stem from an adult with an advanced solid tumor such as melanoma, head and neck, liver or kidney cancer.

The CDR3 nucleotides are TGTGCCTCCCGGTCAGGGGGTCGGTTGGAGTTCTTC. The encoded protein is CASRSGGRLEFF. The chain carries TRBV6-5 and TRBJ2-1, with TRBD1 identical over 7 bases. The CDR3 runs 12 residues. The V gene's germline CDR1 is MNHEY and CDR2 SVGAGI. With V trimmed by 11 bases and J by 14 bases, 15 bases remained unmatched.

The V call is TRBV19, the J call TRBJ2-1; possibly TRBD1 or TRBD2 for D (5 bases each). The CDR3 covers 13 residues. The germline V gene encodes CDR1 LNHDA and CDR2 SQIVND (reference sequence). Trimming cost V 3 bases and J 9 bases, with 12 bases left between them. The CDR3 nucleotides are TGTGCCAGTAGTATGATGGGGGTCAGTGAGCAGTTCTTC. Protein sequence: CASSMMGVSEQFF.

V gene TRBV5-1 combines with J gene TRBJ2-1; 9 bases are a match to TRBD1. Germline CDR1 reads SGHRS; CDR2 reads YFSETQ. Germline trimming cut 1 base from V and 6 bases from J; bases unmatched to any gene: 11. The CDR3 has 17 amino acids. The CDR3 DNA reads TGCGCCAGCAGCTTGTATCTCAGGGGACAGGGTGGCAATGAGCAGTTCTTC. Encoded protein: CASSLYLRGQGGNEQFF.

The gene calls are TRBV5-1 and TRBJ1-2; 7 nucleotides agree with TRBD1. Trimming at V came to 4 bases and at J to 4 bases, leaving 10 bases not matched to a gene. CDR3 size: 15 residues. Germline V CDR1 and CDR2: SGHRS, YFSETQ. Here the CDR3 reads CASSPGDRAIYGYTF. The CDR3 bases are TGCGCCAGCAGCCCGGGAGACAGGGCAATCTATGGCTACACCTTC.

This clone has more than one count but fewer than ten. CDR3 DNA sequence: TGCGCCAGCAGCTTGGTCCCTAGCGGGATGTCTGGGGCCAACGTCCTGACTTTC. Translated, it gives CASSLVPSGMSGANVLTF. The chain is built from TRBV5-1 and TRBJ2-6; 9 nucleotides align to TRBD2. The CDR3 is made up of 18 amino acids. CDR1 and CDR2 from the germline V gene are SGHRS and YFSETQ. After removal of 0 bases from V and 1 base from J, the junction contained 5 bases not matched to a gene.

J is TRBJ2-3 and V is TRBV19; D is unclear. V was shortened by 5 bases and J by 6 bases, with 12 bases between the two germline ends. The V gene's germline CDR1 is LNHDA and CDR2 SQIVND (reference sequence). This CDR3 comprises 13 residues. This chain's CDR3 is CASSDPPRDTQYF. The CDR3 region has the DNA TGTGCCAGTAGTGATCCCCCTCGGGATACGCAGTATTTT.

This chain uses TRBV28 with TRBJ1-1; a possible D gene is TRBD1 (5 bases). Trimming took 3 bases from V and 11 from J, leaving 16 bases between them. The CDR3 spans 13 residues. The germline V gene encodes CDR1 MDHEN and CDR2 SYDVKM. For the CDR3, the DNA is TGTGCCAGCAGTTTTCGATCAGGGTATAAGGCTTTCTTT. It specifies CASSFRSGYKAFF.

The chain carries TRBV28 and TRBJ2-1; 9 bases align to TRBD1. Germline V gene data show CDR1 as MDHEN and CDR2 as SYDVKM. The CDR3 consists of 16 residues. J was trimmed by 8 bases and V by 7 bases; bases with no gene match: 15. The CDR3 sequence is CASTTSPGQGIDEQFF. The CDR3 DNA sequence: TGTGCCAGCACTACTTCCCCGGGACAGGGAATAGATGAGCAGTTCTTC.

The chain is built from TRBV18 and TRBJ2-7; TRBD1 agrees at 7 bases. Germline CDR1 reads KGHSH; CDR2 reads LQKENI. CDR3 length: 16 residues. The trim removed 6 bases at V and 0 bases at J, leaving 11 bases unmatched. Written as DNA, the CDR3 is TGTGCCAGCTCGCAGAGCCGGGACAGACTCTCCTACGAGCAGTACTTC. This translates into CASSQSRDRLSYEQYF.

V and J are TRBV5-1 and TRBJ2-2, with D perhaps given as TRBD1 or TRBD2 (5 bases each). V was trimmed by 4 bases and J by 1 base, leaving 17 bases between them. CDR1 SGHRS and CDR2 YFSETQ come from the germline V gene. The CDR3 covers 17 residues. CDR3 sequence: CASSPGPMRVNTGELFF. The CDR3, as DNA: TGCGCCAGCAGCCCGGGACCCATGAGGGTGAACACCGGGGAGCTGTTTTTT.

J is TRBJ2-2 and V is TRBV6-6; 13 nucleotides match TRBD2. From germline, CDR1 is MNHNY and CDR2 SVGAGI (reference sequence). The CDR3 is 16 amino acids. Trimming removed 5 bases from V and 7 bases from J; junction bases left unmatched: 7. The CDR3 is CASSQTSGRTGGELFF. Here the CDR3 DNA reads TGTGCCAGCAGTCAGACTAGCGGGAGGACTGGCGGGGAGCTGTTTTTT.

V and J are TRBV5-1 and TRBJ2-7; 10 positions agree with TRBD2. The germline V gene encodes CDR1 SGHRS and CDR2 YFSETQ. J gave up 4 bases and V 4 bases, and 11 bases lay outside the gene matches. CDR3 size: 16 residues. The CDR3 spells CASSDQSGRARYEQYF. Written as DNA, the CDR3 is TGCGCCAGCAGCGATCAAAGCGGGAGGGCCAGGTACGAGCAGTACTTC.

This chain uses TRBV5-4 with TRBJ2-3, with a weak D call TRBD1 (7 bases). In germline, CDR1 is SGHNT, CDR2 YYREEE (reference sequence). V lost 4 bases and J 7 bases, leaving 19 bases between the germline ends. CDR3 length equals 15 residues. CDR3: CASSHRDSGSYTQYF. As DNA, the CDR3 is TGTGCCAGCAGCCATCGGGACAGCGGGTCATATACGCAGTATTTT.

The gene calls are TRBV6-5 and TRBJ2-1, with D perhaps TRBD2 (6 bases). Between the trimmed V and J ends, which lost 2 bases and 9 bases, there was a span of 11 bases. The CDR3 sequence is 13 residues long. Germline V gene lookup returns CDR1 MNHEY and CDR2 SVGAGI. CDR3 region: CASSYDGRTEQFF. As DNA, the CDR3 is TGTGCCAGCAGTTACGATGGGAGGACTGAGCAGTTCTTC.

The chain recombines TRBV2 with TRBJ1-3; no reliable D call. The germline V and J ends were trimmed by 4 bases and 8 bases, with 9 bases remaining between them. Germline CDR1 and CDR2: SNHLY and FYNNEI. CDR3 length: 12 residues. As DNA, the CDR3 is TGTGCCAGCAGTGGTGGGGTCGACACCATATATTTT. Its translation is CASSGGVDTIYF. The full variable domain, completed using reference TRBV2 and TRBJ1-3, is EPEVTQTPSHQVTQMGQEVILRCVPISNHLYFYWYRQILGQKVEFLVSFYNNEISEKSEIFDDQFSVERPDGSNFTLKIRSTKLEDSAMYFCASSGGVDTIYFGEGSWLTVV.

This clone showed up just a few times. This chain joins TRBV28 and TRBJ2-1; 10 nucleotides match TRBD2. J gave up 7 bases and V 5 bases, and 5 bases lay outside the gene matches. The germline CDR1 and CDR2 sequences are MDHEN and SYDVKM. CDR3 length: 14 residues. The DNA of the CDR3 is TGTGCCAGCAGTAAAGCGGGAGGGCCTAATGAGCAGTTCTTC. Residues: CASSKAGGPNEQFF.

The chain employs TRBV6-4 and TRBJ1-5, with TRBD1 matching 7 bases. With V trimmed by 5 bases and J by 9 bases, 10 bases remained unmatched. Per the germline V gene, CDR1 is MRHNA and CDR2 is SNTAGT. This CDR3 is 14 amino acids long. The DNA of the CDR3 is TGTGCCAGCAGTCCGGGACAGTCTATGATGCCCCAGCATTTT. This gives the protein CASSPGQSMMPQHF.

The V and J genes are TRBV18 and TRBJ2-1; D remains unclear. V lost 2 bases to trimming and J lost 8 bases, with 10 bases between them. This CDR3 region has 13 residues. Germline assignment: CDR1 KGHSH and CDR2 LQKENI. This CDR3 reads CASSPSAVDEQFF. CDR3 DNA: TGTGCCAGCTCACCAAGCGCAGTCGATGAGCAGTTCTTC.